This is a list of T cell receptor beta chains from one sample in a study of T cells after yellow fever vaccination. TCRdb fed the 5' RACE reads into MiXCR, producing one record per CDR3 protein. The table shows about 550,000 distinct CDR3 sequences, with roughly 21% occurring only once. The sample in question was PBMCs, obtained 15 days after the yellow fever booster vaccination. The receptors come from a man younger than 45 who received the YFV17D yellow fever vaccine. The CDR3 runs from the conserved cysteine through the conserved F or W. The D gene is left open where the match is weak. Size is stated for part of the rows, as once, few or many counts, or as a class when the clone is expanded.

clone_size: NA; d_call: NA; v_call: TRBV7-2; j_call: TRBJ2-7; cdr3_aa: CASSSLGSYEQYF; cdr3_nt: TGTGCCAGCAGCTCGCTGGGGTCCTACGAGCAGTACTTC
clone_size: NA; d_call: TRBD1; v_call: TRBV7-2; j_call: TRBJ2-5; cdr3_aa: CASSPSRDRGRETQYF; cdr3_nt: TGTGCCAGCAGCCCTAGCCGGGACAGGGGTCGAGAGACCCAGTACTTC
clone_size: once; d_call: NA; v_call: TRBV5-4; j_call: TRBJ2-7; cdr3_aa: CASSPDFPYEQYF; cdr3_nt: TGTGCCAGCAGCCCGGACTTTCCCTACGAGCAGTACTTC
clone_size: few; d_call: NA; v_call: TRBV30; j_call: TRBJ2-4; cdr3_aa: CAWSVGLAFRNIQYF; cdr3_nt: TGTGCCTGGAGTGTAGGTCTAGCGTTTCGAAACATTCAGTACTTC
clone_size: NA; d_call: TRBD1; v_call: TRBV12-3/TRBV12-4; j_call: TRBJ2-1; cdr3_aa: CASSYQPGQYNEQFF; cdr3_nt: TGTGCCAGCAGTTATCAACCGGGACAGTACAATGAGCAGTTCTTC
clone_size: NA; d_call: NA; v_call: TRBV20-1; j_call: TRBJ2-1; cdr3_aa: CSARGRGYEQFF; cdr3_nt: TGCAGTGCTAGGGGGCGGGGTTATGAGCAGTTCTTC
clone_size: few; d_call: NA; v_call: TRBV27; j_call: TRBJ2-3; cdr3_aa: CASSLSPLLWIRSSTDTQYF; cdr3_nt: TGTGCCAGCAGTTTATCTCCCTTATTATGGATACGATCTAGCACAGATACGCAGTATTTT
clone_size: NA; d_call: NA; v_call: TRBV11-1; j_call: TRBJ1-1; cdr3_aa: CASSPLERGKSTEAFF; cdr3_nt: TGTGCCAGCAGCCCGCTAGAGAGGGGGAAGAGCACTGAAGCTTTCTTT
clone_size: few; d_call: TRBD1; v_call: TRBV25-1; j_call: TRBJ1-1; cdr3_aa: CASSNRGTEAFF; cdr3_nt: TGTGCCAGCAGTAACAGGGGCACTGAAGCTTTCTTT
clone_size: once; d_call: NA; v_call: TRBV15; j_call: TRBJ2-3; cdr3_aa: CATSRVGVVLTADTQYF; cdr3_nt: TGTGCCACCAGCAGAGTGGGGGTCGTTTTGACTGCAGATACGCAGTATTTT
clone_size: NA; d_call: TRBD2; v_call: TRBV20-1; j_call: TRBJ2-3; cdr3_aa: CSALLAGKTDTQYF; cdr3_nt: TGCAGTGCTTTACTAGCGGGAAAGACAGATACGCAGTATTTT
clone_size: NA; d_call: TRBD2; v_call: TRBV20-1; j_call: TRBJ2-1; cdr3_aa: CSALPSGNYNEQFF; cdr3_nt: TGCAGTGCCCTCCCTAGCGGGAATTACAATGAGCAGTTCTTC
clone_size: few; d_call: NA; v_call: TRBV10-3; j_call: TRBJ2-1; cdr3_aa: CAIRELRGDNEQFF; cdr3_nt: TGTGCCATCAGGGAACTCAGAGGAGACAATGAGCAGTTCTTC
clone_size: many; d_call: TRBD2; v_call: TRBV28; j_call: TRBJ2-7; cdr3_aa: CASTAGLAGGMRHYEQYF; cdr3_nt: TGTGCCAGCACCGCGGGACTAGCGGGAGGGATGCGGCACTACGAGCAGTACTTC
clone_size: few; d_call: TRBD1; v_call: TRBV12-3/TRBV12-4; j_call: TRBJ2-7; cdr3_aa: CASTQGQGDHEQYF; cdr3_nt: TGTGCCAGCACACAAGGACAGGGGGACCACGAGCAGTACTTC
clone_size: NA; d_call: TRBD2; v_call: TRBV12-3/TRBV12-4; j_call: TRBJ2-1; cdr3_aa: CASTREGLTDEQFF; cdr3_nt: TGTGCCAGCACGCGGGAGGGTCTCACCGATGAGCAGTTCTTC
clone_size: NA; d_call: NA; v_call: TRBV10-3; j_call: TRBJ1-5; cdr3_aa: CAISAGYNQPQHF; cdr3_nt: TGTGCCATCAGTGCAGGGTACAATCAGCCCCAGCATTTT
clone_size: few; d_call: TRBD2; v_call: TRBV5-1; j_call: TRBJ2-1; cdr3_aa: CASTGGDQYNEQFF; cdr3_nt: TGCGCCAGCACCGGGGGGGACCAATACAATGAGCAGTTCTTC
clone_size: NA; d_call: NA; v_call: TRBV9; j_call: TRBJ2-3; cdr3_aa: CASSVETRQPDTQYF; cdr3_nt: TGTGCCAGCAGCGTAGAGACTAGACAACCAGATACGCAGTATTTT
clone_size: few; d_call: TRBD2; v_call: TRBV5-1; j_call: TRBJ2-3; cdr3_aa: CASSSLAGGPATQYF; cdr3_nt: TGCGCCAGCAGCTCTCTAGCGGGAGGGCCAGCTACGCAGTATTTT
clone_size: few; d_call: TRBD1; v_call: TRBV12-3/TRBV12-4; j_call: TRBJ2-1; cdr3_aa: CASSSTGTDNEQFF; cdr3_nt: TGTGCCAGCAGTTCGACAGGGACAGACAATGAGCAGTTCTTC
clone_size: NA; d_call: NA; v_call: TRBV6-5; j_call: TRBJ1-1; cdr3_aa: CASSYAGTDTEAFF; cdr3_nt: TGTGCCAGCAGTTACGCGGGAACTGATACTGAAGCTTTCTTT
clone_size: few; d_call: TRBD2; v_call: TRBV20-1; j_call: TRBJ2-7; cdr3_aa: CSAREGGRVYEQYF; cdr3_nt: TGCAGTGCTAGAGAAGGCGGGAGGGTCTACGAGCAGTACTTC
clone_size: few; d_call: TRBD2; v_call: TRBV6-5; j_call: TRBJ2-7; cdr3_aa: CASSYSTREGGEQYF; cdr3_nt: TGTGCCAGCAGTTACTCGACGCGGGAGGGCGGCGAGCAGTACTTC
clone_size: many; d_call: TRBD1; v_call: TRBV12-3/TRBV12-4; j_call: TRBJ1-5; cdr3_aa: CASSLTGDQPQHF; cdr3_nt: TGTGCCAGCAGCCTTACAGGGGACCAGCCCCAGCATTTT
clone_size: NA; d_call: NA; v_call: TRBV19; j_call: TRBJ2-7; cdr3_aa: CASTSRGGYEQYF; cdr3_nt: TGTGCCAGTACCTCCCGTGGGGGTTACGAGCAGTACTTC
clone_size: few; d_call: NA; v_call: TRBV18; j_call: TRBJ2-3; cdr3_aa: CASSPPMETDTQYF; cdr3_nt: TGTGCCAGCTCACCACCAATGGAGACAGATACGCAGTATTTT
clone_size: NA; d_call: TRBD1; v_call: TRBV19; j_call: TRBJ1-1; cdr3_aa: CASETGRNTEAFF; cdr3_nt: TGTGCCAGCGAGACAGGGAGGAACACTGAAGCTTTCTTT
clone_size: NA; d_call: NA; v_call: TRBV4-3; j_call: TRBJ1-1; cdr3_aa: CASSQGLEAFF; cdr3_nt: TGCGCCAGCAGCCAGGGGTTAGAAGCTTTCTTT
clone_size: NA; d_call: NA; v_call: TRBV7-9; j_call: TRBJ1-4; cdr3_aa: CASSGGAGTLTNEKLFF; cdr3_nt: TGTGCCAGCAGCGGTGGGGCAGGCACGCTGACGAATGAAAAACTGTTTTTT
clone_size: NA; d_call: NA; v_call: TRBV7-8; j_call: TRBJ1-2; cdr3_aa: CASSLRQDVNYGYTF; cdr3_nt: TGTGCCAGCAGCTTACGCCAGGACGTTAACTATGGCTACACCTTC
clone_size: NA; d_call: NA; v_call: TRBV25-1; j_call: TRBJ2-1; cdr3_aa: CASSEDWDKASHEQFF; cdr3_nt: TGTGCCAGCAGTGAAGATTGGGACAAGGCCAGCCATGAGCAGTTCTTC
clone_size: few; d_call: NA; v_call: TRBV7-2; j_call: TRBJ2-6; cdr3_aa: CASSLDSGVGANVLTF; cdr3_nt: TGTGCCAGCAGCTTAGATTCCGGGGTTGGGGCCAACGTCCTGACTTTC
clone_size: few; d_call: NA; v_call: TRBV7-6; j_call: TRBJ2-1; cdr3_aa: CASSLFVGNWEQFF; cdr3_nt: TGTGCCAGCAGCTTATTCGTAGGGAACTGGGAGCAGTTCTTC
clone_size: NA; d_call: NA; v_call: TRBV5-4; j_call: TRBJ2-1; cdr3_aa: CASSLNDHNEQFF; cdr3_nt: TGTGCCAGCAGCTTGAATGACCACAATGAGCAGTTCTTC
clone_size: NA; d_call: NA; v_call: TRBV7-2; j_call: TRBJ2-1; cdr3_aa: CASSFRTAGYNEQFF; cdr3_nt: TGTGCCAGCAGCTTTCGGACTGCGGGATACAATGAGCAGTTCTTC
clone_size: few; d_call: TRBD2; v_call: TRBV29-1; j_call: TRBJ2-1; cdr3_aa: CSENSLAGLYNEQFF; cdr3_nt: TGCAGCGAAAACTCACTAGCGGGTTTATACAATGAGCAGTTCTTC
clone_size: NA; d_call: NA; v_call: TRBV12-3/TRBV12-4; j_call: TRBJ2-1; cdr3_aa: CASSFPGTFEQFF; cdr3_nt: TGTGCCAGCAGTTTCCCCGGGACTTTTGAGCAGTTCTTC
clone_size: NA; d_call: NA; v_call: TRBV12-3/TRBV12-4; j_call: TRBJ2-7; cdr3_aa: CASSLALGRAGLLYEQYF; cdr3_nt: TGTGCCAGCAGTTTAGCCTTAGGGCGGGCGGGCCTTCTCTACGAGCAGTACTTC
clone_size: NA; d_call: TRBD2; v_call: TRBV6-1; j_call: TRBJ2-7; cdr3_aa: CASRGIAGGLYEQYF; cdr3_nt: TGTGCCAGCAGGGGGATCGCGGGAGGGCTGTACGAGCAGTACTTC
clone_size: NA; d_call: NA; v_call: TRBV5-1; j_call: TRBJ2-1; cdr3_aa: CASSLAVDLSEQFF; cdr3_nt: TGCGCCAGCAGCTTGGCTGTTGATCTCAGTGAGCAGTTCTTC